The 3 T cell receptor beta chains below were found in one sample sequenced in a study of CD8+ T cells in alopecia areata. The treatment here: oral pan-JAK inhibitor, 5-10 mg twice daily. Sequencing relied on a cDNA template that was reverse transcribed from extracted RNA. Using immunoSEQ multiplex PCR, the repertoire was profiled, and TCRdb retains in-frame clones only, with some absent. The table has about 300,000 clones, 58% seen once. The source was CD4+ T cells sorted from blood, collected at week 24, from a patient treated with tofacitinib. These receptors all come from a human donor with alopecia areata.

The rearrangement joins TRBV5-1 to TRBJ2-2, with TRBD1 matching over 8 bases. Germline loops: CDR1 SGHRS, CDR2 YFSETQ. The CDR3 is 14 amino acids. The V gene end was trimmed by 7 bases and the J gene end by 3 bases; junction bases not matched to a gene: 5. The CDR3 nucleotides are TGCGCCAGCGTCCAGGGGGCTTACACCGGGGAGCTGTTTTTT. Its translation: CASVQGAYTGELFF.

The chain recombines TRBV7-9 with TRBJ1-2, with TRBD1 matching 8 bases. Germline CDR1 is SEHNR and CDR2 is FQNEAQ (reference sequence). The J segment lost 6 bases and the V segment lost 3 bases, leaving 9 bases of the junction unmatched. The CDR3 extends over 15 amino acids. The CDR3 spells CASSFGDRRLNGYTF. The CDR3 DNA is TGTGCCAGCAGCTTTGGGGACAGGCGGCTTAATGGCTACACCTTC.

The rearrangement uses TRBV5-4 and TRBJ2-7; no clear D gene. Trimming removed 0 bases at V and 3 bases at J, with 13 bases between. CDR1 is SGHNT and CDR2 is YYREEE in the germline V gene (reference sequence). The CDR3 is made up of 15 amino acids. The DNA of the CDR3 is TGTGCCAGCAGCTTGGGCCGATCAAACAGCTACGAGCAGTACTTC. It encodes CASSLGRSNSYEQYF.